This TCR beta chain derives from a study of blood T cell repertoires in COVID-19. J was trimmed by 6 bases and V by 3 bases; bases with no gene match: 7. Germline V lookup: CDR1 SGHDT, CDR2 YYEEEE. The CDR3 has 14 residues. Here immunoSEQ multiplex PCR was the method, and the copy in TCRdb shows in-frame clones only, minus some. In the table there are 250,000 or so clones, around 89% of which are singletons. This rearrangement joins TRBV5-6 to TRBJ1-2; 8 bases agree with TRBD1. The sequenced material came from PBMCs or T cells enriched from blood (not recorded which). This sequence originates from a man aged 35-49 years who had recovered from COVID-19. The CDR3 DNA reads as TGTGCCAGCAGCTACTCCGGGACAGGCCATGGCTACACCTTC. It specifies CASSYSGTGHGYTF.